Each of the 14 T cell receptor beta chains below was sequenced from the same sample in a study of blood T cells in healthy people across ages. Next came a second PCR, run for roughly 6 to 11 cycles, which used a sample-barcoded 5' primer along with a J-beta primer mix. TCRdb fed the 5' RACE reads into MiXCR, producing one record per CDR3 protein. The top ten clones hold more than 6% of a sample with 1,300,000 or so distinct CDR3 sequences, 55% to 75% of them seen once. The sample comprised blood. The receptor set was obtained from a man aged 18 to 29 in good health.

The genes are TRBV20-1 and TRBJ2-1; 8 bases agree with TRBD2. This CDR3 is built from 13 residues. Germline V gene data show CDR1 as DFQATT and CDR2 as SNEGSKA (reference sequence). V lost 3 bases, J lost 10 bases, and 8 bases stayed unmatched. CDR3 in DNA: TGCAGTGCTAGTGGGACTAGGACGTACGAGCAGTTCTTC. Encoded protein: CSASGTRTYEQFF.

In this sample, this clonotype turned up once. The chain links TRBV15 to TRBJ2-7; D is unclear. The CDR3 is 14 residues long. Germline V lookup: CDR1 LNHNV, CDR2 YYDKDF (reference sequence). Trimming cost V 1 base and J 0 bases, with 7 bases left between them. The CDR3 here is CATSRVDGSYEQYF. The DNA of the CDR3 is TGTGCCACCAGCAGAGTCGACGGCTCCTACGAGCAGTACTTC.

This clonotype was seen more than once but under ten times. The chain is built from TRBV14 and TRBJ2-7; tentative D call: TRBD1 (5 bases). The CDR3 extends over 15 amino acids. The germline V gene has CDR1 SGHDN and CDR2 FVKESK. The V end was cut by 3 bases, the J end by 3 bases, with 15 bases between. CDR3 DNA sequence: TGTGCCAGCAGCCAGGTTGTGACAGCGATCTACGAGCAGTACTTC. Encoded protein: CASSQVVTAIYEQYF.

This rearrangement joins TRBV6-6 to TRBJ2-5; 9 bases are a match to TRBD2. V shed 0 bases, J shed 2 bases, and the junction held 4 bases outside the gene matches. This CDR3 comprises 16 residues. Germline V gene data show CDR1 as MNHNY and CDR2 as SVGAGI (reference sequence). The CDR3 loop is CASSYSIAGEQETQYF. Here the CDR3 DNA reads TGTGCCAGCAGTTACTCTATAGCGGGAGAGCAAGAGACCCAGTACTTC.

This chain uses TRBV11-2 with TRBJ2-7; D unclear. This CDR3 has 16 amino acids. Trimming removed 1 base from V and 2 bases from J, with 15 bases in between. CDR1 SGHAT and CDR2 FQNNGV come from the germline V gene. The CDR3, as DNA: TGTGCCAGCAGCTTAGCTTTCCGTCGGGCAGCCTACGAGCAGTACTTC. Protein: CASSLAFRRAAYEQYF.

This clonotype has just one count. The V call is TRBV25-1, the J call TRBJ1-1; D is unresolved. The CDR3 has 13 amino acids. Looked up from germline, CDR1 is MGHDK and CDR2 is SYGVNS. V was clipped by 4 bases and J by 5 bases, with 11 bases between them. The CDR3 nucleotides are TGTGCCAGCAGTGGGGAGGGCGAGACTGAAGCTTTCTTT. Encoded protein: CASSGEGETEAFF.

Remarks on this clonotype: Mismatch with germline at one junction end may stem from a read error. The gene calls are TRBV6-6 and TRBJ1-1; TRBD1 is a possible D gene (5 bases). The CDR3 is 13 amino acids. The germline gives CDR1 MNHNY, CDR2 SVGAGI (reference sequence). The CDR3 sequence is CVSSNRRGEEAFF. The CDR3 nucleotides are TGTGTCAGCAGTAATCGCCGGGGGGAGGAAGCTTTCTTT.

Worth noting for this clonotype: At one end, the junction sequence differs from germline, possibly due to a read error. V gene TRBV19 combines with J gene TRBJ1-1; 7 bases fit TRBD1. The germline gives CDR1 LNHDA, CDR2 SQIVND (reference sequence). This CDR3 is built from 12 residues. The CDR3 sequence: CAGSIQGVEAFF. The CDR3, as DNA: TGTGCCGGTAGTATCCAGGGGGTTGAAGCTTTCTTT. Filled out from reference TRBV19 and TRBJ1-1, the complete variable domain reads DGGITQSPKYLFRKEGQNVTLSCEQNLNHDAMYWYRQDPGQGLRLIYYSQIVNDFQKGDIAEGYSVSREKKESFPLTVTSAQKNPTAFYLCAGSIQGVEAFFGQGTRLTVV.

This clonotype was detected a few times. V and J are TRBV4-1 and TRBJ2-1; D may match TRBD1 or TRBD2 (6 bases each). Deletions cut 1 base from V and 5 bases from J, with 9 bases between. The CDR3 spans 14 residues. Germline assignment: CDR1 MGHRA and CDR2 YSYEKL. The CDR3 is CASSQGGGNNEQFF. CDR3 nucleotides: TGCGCCAGCAGCCAAGGAGGGGGGAACAATGAGCAGTTCTTC.

This clonotype was picked up a small number of times. The chain uses TRBV4-1 and TRBJ1-1; maybe TRBD1 (6 bases). CDR3 length equals 15 residues. CDR1 is MGHRA, CDR2 YSYEKL, per germline. V gave up 0 bases and J gave up 5 bases, with 13 bases separating them. The CDR3 loop is CASSQDRGGITEAFF. The CDR3 DNA sequence: TGCGCCAGCAGCCAAGATAGGGGGGGCATAACTGAAGCTTTCTTT.

In its sample, this clonotype was seen a few times. The CDR3 DNA is TGTGCCATCAGTGAAGGGGGGGTCCTCTATGGCTACACCTTC. Translated: CAISEGGVLYGYTF. V gene TRBV10-3 combines with J gene TRBJ1-2; maybe TRBD1 (6 bases). CDR1 ENHRY and CDR2 SYGVKD come from the germline V gene. The CDR3 is 14 amino acids. Trimming removed 3 bases at V and 4 bases at J, with 12 bases between.

This clonotype was recorded a few times. The CDR3 DNA is TGTGCCACCAGTGAACCCACATCTGGTGGTGAGCAGTTCTTC. The encoded protein is CATSEPTSGGEQFF. The chain couples TRBV24-1 to TRBJ2-1; D is undetermined. CDR1 is KGHDR, CDR2 SFDVKD, per germline. The CDR3 is made up of 14 amino acids. Between the trimmed V and J ends, which lost 4 bases and 9 bases, there was a span of 15 bases.

The chain employs TRBV24-1 and TRBJ2-3; 10 nucleotides align to TRBD1. CDR1 and CDR2 (germline): KGHDR, SFDVKD. This CDR3 contains 14 residues. The ends lost 7 bases at V and 3 bases at J; junction bases unmatched: 3. The CDR3 DNA follows: TGTGCCACCAGAGGGACAGGGGAGACAGATACGCAGTATTTT. Its protein is CATRGTGETDTQYF.

As regards this clonotype: An end of the junction differs from the germline gene, which may be a read error. V usage is TRBV6-1 and J usage is TRBJ2-1, with D possibly being TRBD1 (6 bases). TRBJ2-7 explains the end of the DNA better; the J call may be wrong. Germline lookup yields CDR1 MNHNS and CDR2 SASEGT. This CDR3 has 17 residues. This CDR3 is CAGRVSTYRVTYNEQYF. As DNA, the CDR3 is TGTGCCGGCAGAGTGAGTACGTACAGGGTGACGTACAATGAGCAGTACTTC.